The 21 T cell receptor beta chains given below trace back to one sample, sequenced in a study of blood T cell repertoires in COVID-19. The protocol was immunoSEQ multiplex PCR, while the TCRdb copy is restricted to in-frame clones and leaves out a portion. Among fewer than 250,000 clones, approximately 86% were seen once, and the ten largest hold around 1.6%. Material for sequencing was peripheral blood. The receptors originated from a woman aged 60 to 75 who had recovered from COVID-19.

The rearrangement links TRBV3-1 (or the pseudogene TRBV3-2) to TRBJ1-5, with a tentative D call TRBD1 (6 bases). This CDR3 comprises 14 residues. Looked up from germline, CDR1 is LGHDT and CDR2 is YNNKEL (reference sequence). Trimming left V 4 bases short and J 4 bases short, with 11 bases between. For the CDR3, the DNA is TGTGCCAGCAGCCTAGGGACAACTAATCAGCCCCAGCATTTT. It yields the protein CASSLGTTNQPQHF.

This clone was counted only a few times. The CDR3: CASSTKPRGTGKTQYF. The CDR3 DNA reads as TGTGCCAGCAGCACTAAACCGCGGGGTACGGGCAAGACCCAGTACTTC. The J gene is TRBJ2-5, the V gene TRBV21-1; TRBD2, as called in the table, went unchecked against the DNA. TRBV21-1 is a known pseudogene. This CDR3 region has 16 residues.

The chain is built from TRBV6-5 and TRBJ1-5; the D gene is possibly TRBD1 (6 bases). V gave up 6 bases and J gave up 0 bases, with 9 bases separating them. Germline V CDR1 and CDR2: MNHEY, SVGAGI. The CDR3 has 14 amino acids. CDR3 nucleotides: TGTGCCAGCAGAGGGACATTTAGCAATCAGCCCCAGCATTTT. Amino acid sequence: CASRGTFSNQPQHF.

The rearrangement uses TRBV5-1 and TRBJ2-1, with 12 bases aligning to TRBD1. The CDR3 length is 16 residues. CDR1 and CDR2 (germline): SGHRS, YFSETQ. Unmatched junction bases numbered 14, after V lost 4 bases and J lost 12 bases. CDR3 bases: TGCGCCAGCAGCCGTATGGGACAGGGGGCGGGAGGAGGGCAGTTCTTC. Its protein is CASSRMGQGAGGGQFF.

The CDR3 DNA sequence: TGTGCCAGCAGCACAGGAGTCTACACTGAAGCTTTCTTT. Translating it yields CASSTGVYTEAFF. The chain employs TRBV7-2 and TRBJ1-1, with D possibly matching TRBD1 (5 bases). The CDR3 extends over 13 amino acids. Germline V gives CDR1 SGHTA, CDR2 FQGNSA. The V end lost 5 bases, the J end lost 3 bases, and 10 bases lay between the germline ends.

Only one count was recorded for this clone. The rearrangement uses TRBV19 and TRBJ1-3; D gene uncertain. V lost 8 bases and J 0 bases, leaving 8 bases between the germline ends. The germline CDR1 and CDR2 sequences are LNHDA and SQIVND (reference sequence). The CDR3 extends over 13 amino acids. The CDR3 here is CASRVPSGNTIYF. The CDR3, as DNA: TGTGCCAGTCGAGTACCCTCTGGAAACACCATATATTTT.

As concerns this clone: Other nucleotide sequences from this sample produce the same CDR3. The J gene is TRBJ2-3, the V gene TRBV5-1, with TRBD2 identical over 9 bases. V lost 0 bases, J lost 0 bases, and 2 bases stayed unmatched. The CDR3 contains 16 residues. From germline, CDR1 is SGHRS and CDR2 YFSETQ. The CDR3 DNA reads TGCGCCAGCAGCTTGGGTGCGGGGGGGAGCACAGATACGCAGTATTTT. Protein product: CASSLGAGGSTDTQYF.

The genes are TRBV21-1 and TRBJ1-3; the D call of TRBD1 is as the table states it, not checked on the DNA. TRBV21-1 is a pseudogene. This CDR3 has 16 residues. The CDR3 loop reads CASSPLDRGGGNTIYF. Written as DNA, the CDR3 is TGTGCCAGCAGCCCCCTCGACAGGGGGGGAGGAAACACCATATATTTT.

This chain links TRBV15 with TRBJ2-5, with D possibly being TRBD2 (6 bases). The CDR3 length is 12 residues. The V and J ends lost 9 bases and 5 bases respectively, with 13 bases between them. Looked up from germline, CDR1 is LNHNV and CDR2 is YYDKDF (reference sequence). CDR3 sequence reads: CATGRGLETQYF. The CDR3, as DNA: TGTGCCACGGGGCGGGGTCTCGAGACCCAGTACTTC.

This clone was recorded only once. The chain recombines TRBV5-5 with TRBJ2-3; D is uncertain. CDR3 length: 12 amino acids. Trimming stripped 7 bases from V and 1 base from J, with 7 bases between. Germline CDR1 and CDR2: SGHKS and YYEKEE (reference sequence). CDR3 DNA: TGTGCCAGCGGGCAGGGCACAGATACGCAGTATTTT. Protein: CASGQGTDTQYF.

Of note for this clone: Relative to the germline gene, one junction end is altered; a read error may explain this. This chain links TRBV19 with TRBJ2-7; TRBD1 matches 7 bases. CDR3 length: 12 residues. Germline V gives CDR1 LNHDA, CDR2 SQIVND (reference sequence). The chain's CDR3 is CASSPRQGKMHF. The CDR3 DNA reads as TGTGCCAGTAGTCCCCGACAGGGAAAAATGCACTTC.

The V gene is TRBV9, the J gene TRBJ1-1, with 9 positions matching TRBD1. J was trimmed by 0 bases and V by 3 bases; bases with no gene match: 9. Germline-derived CDR1 and CDR2 are SGDLS and YYNGEE. The CDR3 is 17 residues long. For the CDR3, the DNA is TGTGCCAGCAGCGACCACAGGGGGCGCGGGATGAACACTGAAGCTTTCTTT. Its protein product is CASSDHRGRGMNTEAFF.

The chain couples TRBV6-1 to TRBJ2-7; D call uncertain. CDR1 and CDR2 from the germline V gene are MNHNS and SASEGT. Trimming took 3 bases from V and 1 from J, leaving 7 bases between them. This CDR3 region has 13 residues. The CDR3 region has the DNA TGTGCCAGCAGTGACCTTCGGTCCTACGAGCAGTACTTC. Protein: CASSDLRSYEQYF.

The CDR3: CASSGQRGGSYNEQFF. CDR3 nucleotide sequence: TGTGCCAGCAGCGGCCAGCGGGGGGGTTCCTACAATGAGCAGTTCTTC. This chain links TRBV9 with TRBJ2-1, with 10 bases aligning to TRBD2. The germline gives CDR1 SGDLS, CDR2 YYNGEE. CDR3 size: 16 residues. V lost 3 bases to trimming and J lost 1 base; unmatched junction nucleotides: 4.

V and J are TRBV9 and TRBJ1-1; no clear D gene. Germline lookup yields CDR1 SGDLS and CDR2 YYNGEE. V lost 4 bases, J lost 0 bases, and 16 bases lay in between. CDR3 length: 16 residues. The CDR3 region has the DNA TGTGCCAGCAGCCCACGTGGCAGCGAAATGAACACTGAAGCTTTCTTT. Protein: CASSPRGSEMNTEAFF.

This clone was counted once. The chain couples TRBV19 to TRBJ1-2; D might be TRBD1 (6 bases). CDR3 length: 14 amino acids. V shed 7 bases and J shed 7 bases, with 19 bases lying between them. The germline CDR1 and CDR2 sequences are LNHDA and SQIVND (reference sequence). CDR3 sequence: CASTSTPPGVGYTF. CDR3 DNA: TGTGCCAGTACCTCCACGCCCCCAGGGGTTGGCTACACCTTC.

This chain uses TRBV5-6 with TRBJ2-7, with a possible D match to TRBD1 (6 bases). Per germline, CDR1 SGHDT and CDR2 YYEEEE. V gave up 5 bases and J gave up 5 bases, with 26 bases separating them. The CDR3 consists of 17 residues. The CDR3 loop is CASRPSRLRGRVDEQYF. As DNA, the CDR3 is TGTGCCAGCAGACCATCCCGCCTCAGGGGAAGGGTAGACGAGCAGTACTTC.

V usage is TRBV29-1 and J usage is TRBJ2-1; TRBD2 aligns across 12 bases. Germline trimming cut 1 base from V and 10 bases from J; bases unmatched to any gene: 2. Germline CDR1 SQVTM, CDR2 ANQGSEA. There are 13 residues in the CDR3. The DNA for the CDR3 is TGCAGCGTTGAAGGACTAGCGGGGGAGGAGCAGTTCTTC. This gives the protein CSVEGLAGEEQFF.

The CDR3 DNA sequence: TGTGCCAGCAGTTTATTAGGTGGGGCGAAACTACGAAACGAGCAGTACTTC. It translates to CASSLLGGAKLRNEQYF. The chain has TRBV28 and TRBJ2-7; weak D call: TRBD1 (5 bases). V was cut by 1 base and J by 5 bases, with 21 bases left in between. This CDR3 has 17 residues. Germline loops: CDR1 MDHEN, CDR2 SYDVKM.

The genes are TRBV5-1 and TRBJ1-2; D unresolved. This CDR3 is 16 amino acids long. Per germline, CDR1 SGHRS and CDR2 YFSETQ. Trimming left V 0 bases short and J 0 bases short, with 12 bases between. In DNA form, the CDR3 reads TGCGCCAGCAGCTTGGTTGCAGGAAGGTCTAACTATGGCTACACCTTC. Translation gives CASSLVAGRSNYGYTF.

This rearrangement joins TRBV3-1 (or the pseudogene TRBV3-2) to TRBJ1-2; 11 bases map to TRBD1. The CDR3 spans 16 residues. V shed 4 bases, J shed 8 bases, and the junction held 12 bases outside the gene matches. Germline values: CDR1 LGHDT, CDR2 YNNKEL (reference sequence). Here the CDR3 DNA reads TGTGCCAGCAGCCTCGGACAGGGGGCTTTGGTACGGGGCTACACCTTC. This sequence encodes CASSLGQGALVRGYTF.